This record looks at one T cell receptor (beta chain) sequence and its context. The data were taken from a study of blood T cell repertoires in COVID-19. Study-level information: The United States, Italy and Spain provided the acute and convalescent COVID-19 samples. Nucleic acid was either cDNA or gDNA, and it came from T cells, B-cell-depleted T cells, or PBMCs.

The CDR3 is 14 amino acids. The germline gives CDR1 GTSNPN, CDR2 SVGIG (reference sequence). Trimming removed 2 bases from V and 7 bases from J, with 17 bases in between. Per the original data handling: Amplification with reference gene primers provided the estimates of nucleated cell counts. Profiled with immunoSEQ multiplex PCR; TCRdb holds only in-frame clones, not every one. V and J calls plus clone size are reproduced from that table; the DNA served to infer D and trimming. In the table there are 70,000 to 85,000 clones, around four fifths of which are singletons. Source material: peripheral blood. The origin of this receptor is a man at least 80 years old with active or convalescent COVID-19. This rearrangement joins TRBV30 to TRBJ2-5, with D possibly being TRBD1 (6 bases). CDR3 nucleotide sequence: TGTGCCTGGAGTCCCCTAGCAGGGGAAGGGACCCAGTACTTC. Translation gives CAWSPLAGEGTQYF.